This TCR beta chain is drawn from a study of beta chain features in type 1 diabetes. The investigators reverse transcribed all of the isolated RNA, so they sequenced expressed TCRB transcripts. Generated by immunoSEQ multiplex PCR, the TCRdb table keeps only in-frame clones and is missing some. The table has 300,000 to 350,000 clones, approximately 8% seen once. This CDR3 comprises 17 residues. Deletions cut 2 bases from V and 4 bases from J, with 20 bases between. Looked up from germline, CDR1 is KGHSH and CDR2 is LQKENI. Regarding the study as a whole: Patients' naive, central memory and Treg TCRB repertoires seemed closer to one another than those of healthy donors.

This clone was seen at least ten times. Its antigen is unidentified. Within the sample, other DNA sequences also encode this same CDR3. This clonotype originated in a woman aged 18 to 35 in good health. This chain connects TRBV18 to TRBJ1-1, with D perhaps matching TRBD1 (5 bases). Sequencing was carried out using central memory CD4+ T cells from blood. In nucleotides, the CDR3 is TGTGCCAGCTCACCAAGGGGTAGTGGTCGCCGGGGCACTGAAGCTTTCTTT. Its translation is CASSPRGSGRRGTEAFF.